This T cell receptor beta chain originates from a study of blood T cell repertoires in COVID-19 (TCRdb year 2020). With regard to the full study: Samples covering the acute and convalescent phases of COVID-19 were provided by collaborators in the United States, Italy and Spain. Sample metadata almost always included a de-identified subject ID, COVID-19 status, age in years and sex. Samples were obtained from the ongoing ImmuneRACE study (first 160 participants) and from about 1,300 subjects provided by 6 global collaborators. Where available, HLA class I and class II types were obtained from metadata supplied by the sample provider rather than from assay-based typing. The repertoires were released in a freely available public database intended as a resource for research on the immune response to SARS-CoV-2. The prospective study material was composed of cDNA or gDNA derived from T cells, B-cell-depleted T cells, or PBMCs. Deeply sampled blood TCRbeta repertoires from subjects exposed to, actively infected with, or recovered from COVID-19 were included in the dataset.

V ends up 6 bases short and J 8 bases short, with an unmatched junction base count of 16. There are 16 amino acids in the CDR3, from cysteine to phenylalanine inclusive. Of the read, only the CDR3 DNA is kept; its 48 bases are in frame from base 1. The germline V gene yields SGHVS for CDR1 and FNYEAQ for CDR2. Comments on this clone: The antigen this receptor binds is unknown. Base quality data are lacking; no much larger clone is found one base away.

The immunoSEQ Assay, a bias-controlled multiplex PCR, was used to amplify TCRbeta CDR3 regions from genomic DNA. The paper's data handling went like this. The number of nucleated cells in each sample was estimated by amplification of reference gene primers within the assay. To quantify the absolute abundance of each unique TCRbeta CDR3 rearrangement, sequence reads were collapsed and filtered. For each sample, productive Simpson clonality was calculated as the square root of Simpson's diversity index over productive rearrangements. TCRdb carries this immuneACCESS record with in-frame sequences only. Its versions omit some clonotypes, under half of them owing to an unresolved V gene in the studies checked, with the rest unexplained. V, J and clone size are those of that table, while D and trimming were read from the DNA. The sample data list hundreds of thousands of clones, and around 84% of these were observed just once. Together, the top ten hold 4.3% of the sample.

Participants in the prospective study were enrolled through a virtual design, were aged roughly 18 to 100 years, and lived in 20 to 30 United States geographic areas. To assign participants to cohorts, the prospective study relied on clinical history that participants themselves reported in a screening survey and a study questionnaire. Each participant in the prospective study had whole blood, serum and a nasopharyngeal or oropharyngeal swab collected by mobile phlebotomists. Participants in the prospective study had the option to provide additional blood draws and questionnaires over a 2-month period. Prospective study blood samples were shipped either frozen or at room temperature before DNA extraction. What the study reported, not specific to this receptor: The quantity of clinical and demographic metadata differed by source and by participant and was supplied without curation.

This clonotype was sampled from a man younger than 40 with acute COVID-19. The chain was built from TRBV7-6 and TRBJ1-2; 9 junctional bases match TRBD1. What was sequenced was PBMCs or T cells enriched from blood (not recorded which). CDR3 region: CASSSTTPGTGQGYTF. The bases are TGTGCCAGCAGTTCAACCACCCCCGGGACAGGGCAAGGCTACACCTTC.